This T cell receptor beta chain was obtained from a study of T cell repertoires in aging, cancer and after chemotherapy. Study context: Six age groups, ranging from 30 or younger to 70 or older, included the donors. Repeat sampling of healthy donors over several months to years showed clear clonal overlap.

Rearranged V-D-J TRB sequences were amplified with a mixed TRB-A/B primer pool. TCRdb used MiXCR to reprocess the multiplex PCR reads, holding one entry per CDR3 protein. The sample consists of about 6,000 distinct CDR3 sequences, roughly 25% of them appearing once. The template was genomic DNA from peripheral blood, not RNA. Study-level results: Healthy donors lost TCR diversity with age mainly through richness, cancer patients through richness and evenness.

V was pared by 4 bases and J by 1 base, with 12 bases between. Germline V lookup: CDR1 SGHDT, CDR2 YYEEEE. The CDR3 is 15 amino acids. This clonotype is medium-sized (0.01 to 0.1%) in the sample. Its target is not known. The TCR was taken from a human donor in good health. The material sequenced was blood. The V call is TRBV5-6, the J call TRBJ1-3, with D possibly being TRBD1 (6 bases). This chain's CDR3 is CASSPWTVSGNTIYF. The DNA of the CDR3 is TGTGCCAGCAGCCCCTGGACAGTGTCTGGAAACACCATATATTTT.